Following are 23 T cell receptor beta chains from one sample sequenced in a study of cytomegalovirus exposure and HLA in healthy donors (dated by TCRdb to about 2017). Libraries were made using the immunoSEQ multiplex PCR assay. A mixture of 60 forward primers for TCR Vbeta segments and 13 reverse primers for TCR Jbeta segments was used in the multiplex PCR. TCRdb re-hosts the immuneACCESS table, in-frame sequences only. Its copies lack some clones; in the studies checked, an unresolved V gene accounts for under half of them, and the cause for the rest is not known. A total of more than 130,000 clones appear in this sample, roughly four fifths of them only once. Clones ranked in the top ten supply 4% to 5% of the sample. The source material was PBMCs. The receptors were gathered from a man aged 35 to 55 in good health and CMV-seropositive.

V is TRBV23-1 and J is TRBJ2-6, with D perhaps matching TRBD1 (6 bases). TRBV23-1 is classed as an ORF, of uncertain function. The CDR3 sequence is 19 residues long. V gave up 0 bases and J gave up 0 bases, with 15 bases separating them. CDR3 coding DNA: TGCGCCAGCAGTCAATCGTTTAGGGGACACGGCTCTGGGGCCAACGTCCTGACTTTC. Encoded protein: CASSQSFRGHGSGANVLTF.

The rearrangement links TRBV9 to TRBJ1-6; no firm D call. The germline CDR1 and CDR2 sequences are SGDLS and YYNGEE. CDR3 length: 17 residues. The V gene lost 0 bases and the J gene lost 1 base, with 11 bases spanning the gap. The CDR3 spells CASSVGGRLSYNSPLHF. In DNA, the CDR3 is TGTGCCAGCAGCGTAGGAGGGAGATTATCCTATAATTCACCCCTCCACTTT.

The chain links TRBV18 to TRBJ1-2; no clear D. This CDR3 is 14 amino acids long. Germline V gene data show CDR1 as KGHSH and CDR2 as LQKENI. Trimming pared 5 bases from V and 7 bases from J, leaving 17 bases between. CDR3 amino acids: CASSVQFRSSGYTF. The CDR3 bases are TGTGCCAGCTCAGTACAGTTCAGGTCTTCTGGCTACACCTTC.

The chain uses TRBV5-1 and TRBJ2-2; D unclear. The V gene's germline CDR1 is SGHRS and CDR2 YFSETQ. Trimming stripped 0 bases from V and 0 bases from J, with 6 bases between. This CDR3 comprises 15 residues. The CDR3 DNA reads as TGCGCCAGCAGCTTGGCGGTCACGAACACCGGGGAGCTGTTTTTT. It yields the protein CASSLAVTNTGELFF.

The chain combines TRBV30 with TRBJ1-1, with TRBD1 as a possible D gene (6 bases). This CDR3 spans 17 amino acids. V was cut by 5 bases and J by 5 bases, with 27 bases left in between. The V gene's germline CDR1 is GTSNPN and CDR2 SVGIG (reference sequence). CDR3 residues: CAWGREFGGLGGTEAFF. For the CDR3, the DNA is TGTGCCTGGGGGCGGGAATTTGGGGGGCTGGGGGGGACTGAAGCTTTCTTT.

V is TRBV18 and J is TRBJ2-6; perhaps TRBD1 as D (6 bases). Germline V gene data show CDR1 as KGHSH and CDR2 as LQKENI. The CDR3 extends over 15 amino acids. V was shortened by 3 bases and J by 2 bases, with 8 bases between the two germline ends. The CDR3 DNA follows: TGTGCCAGCTCACCGCGACAGGCTGGGGCCAACGTCCTGACTTTC. Translated: CASSPRQAGANVLTF.

The CDR3 protein is CASSPQGAEQFF. DNA for the CDR3: TGTGCCAGCAGCCCACAGGGGGCTGAGCAGTTCTTC. The J gene is TRBJ2-1, the V gene TRBV7-2; 9 bases align to TRBD1. The germline V gene encodes CDR1 SGHTA and CDR2 FQGNSA. J lost 9 bases, V lost 5 bases, and 2 bases had no gene match. The CDR3 contains 12 residues.

This chain links TRBV5-4 with TRBJ1-2; a possible D gene is TRBD1 (6 bases). Trimming shortened V by 2 bases and J by 2 bases, and 16 bases separated the two germline ends. Looked up from germline, CDR1 is SGHNT and CDR2 is YYREEE (reference sequence). The CDR3 contains 16 residues. The CDR3 region is CASSFGGASKNYGYTF. CDR3 sequence (DNA): TGTGCCAGCAGCTTCGGGGGGGCATCAAAAAACTATGGCTACACCTTC.

This sequence joins TRBV12-5 and TRBJ2-3, with 10 positions matching TRBD2. There are 14 residues in the CDR3. The V gene end was trimmed by 6 bases and the J gene end by 5 bases; junction bases not matched to a gene: 5. In germline, CDR1 is LGHNT, CDR2 FRNRAP. The CDR3 here is CASGLAGVIDTQYF. In nucleotides, the CDR3 is TGTGCTAGTGGGCTAGCGGGAGTCATAGATACGCAGTATTTT.

V usage is TRBV18 and J usage is TRBJ1-1; no clear D gene. The CDR3 length is 13 residues. Germline V gene sequence: CDR1 KGHSH, CDR2 LQKENI. Trimming cost V 3 bases and J 8 bases, with 13 bases left between them. CDR3 in amino acids: CASSPAVSLEAFF. The CDR3 bases are TGTGCCAGCTCACCGGCGGTTTCGTTAGAAGCTTTCTTT. The whole variable domain, remainder taken from reference TRBV18 and TRBJ1-1, is NAGVMQNPRHLVRRRGQEARLRCSPMKGHSHVYWYRQLPEEGLKFMVYLQKENIIDESGMPKERFSAEFPKEGPSILRIQQVVRGDSAAYFCASSPAVSLEAFFGQGTRLTVV.

This rearrangement joins TRBV4-1 to TRBJ1-6, with 9 nucleotides matching TRBD1. CDR3 size: 16 residues. CDR1 is MGHRA and CDR2 is YSYEKL in the germline V gene. J lost 10 bases, V lost 4 bases, and 11 bases had no gene match. This CDR3 reads CASSLHPGTGNSPLHF. The CDR3 coding sequence is TGCGCCAGCAGCCTACACCCCGGGACAGGGAACTCACCCCTCCACTTT.

A note on this clone: This sample also contains other DNA sequences that code for the same CDR3. The V and J genes are TRBV9 and TRBJ2-7; D is uncertain. V lost 2 bases, J lost 0 bases, and 6 bases lay in between. This CDR3 is 13 amino acids long. Germline CDR1 SGDLS, CDR2 YYNGEE. The CDR3 DNA follows: TGTGCCAGCAGCGTTGGTAGCTCCTACGAGCAGTACTTC. Its protein product is CASSVGSSYEQYF.

This chain connects TRBV9 to TRBJ2-5, with 10 bases that match TRBD2. The CDR3 extends over 16 amino acids. Germline V gene lookup returns CDR1 SGDLS and CDR2 YYNGEE. V lost 0 bases, J lost 11 bases, and 13 bases stayed unmatched. CDR3 residues: CASSVDGAGGYGVQYF. CDR3 coding DNA: TGTGCCAGCAGCGTAGATGGAGCGGGAGGGTACGGGGTGCAGTACTTC. The full variable domain, completed using reference TRBV9 and TRBJ2-5, is DSGVTQTPKHLITATGQRVTLRCSPRSGDLSVYWYQQSLDQGLQFLIQYYNGEERAKGNILERFSAQQFPDLHSELNLSSLELGDSALYFCASSVDGAGGYGVQYFGPGTRLLVL.

The chain combines TRBV9 with TRBJ1-6; 7 bases agree with TRBD1. The CDR3 has 15 amino acids. Unmatched junction bases numbered 7, after V lost 4 bases and J lost 6 bases. CDR1 SGDLS and CDR2 YYNGEE come from the germline V gene. CDR3 protein: CASSPGTAFNSPLHF. Written as DNA, the CDR3 is TGTGCCAGCAGCCCAGGGACAGCCTTTAATTCACCCCTCCACTTT. The variable domain in full, completed from reference TRBV9 and TRBJ1-6, reads DSGVTQTPKHLITATGQRVTLRCSPRSGDLSVYWYQQSLDQGLQFLIQYYNGEERAKGNILERFSAQQFPDLHSELNLSSLELGDSALYFCASSPGTAFNSPLHFGNGTRLTVT.

V usage is TRBV19 and J usage is TRBJ2-1; TRBD1 might be the D (6 bases). Germline V lookup: CDR1 LNHDA, CDR2 SQIVND (reference sequence). CDR3 size: 15 residues. Between the trimmed V and J ends, which lost 7 bases and 8 bases, there was a span of 21 bases. In DNA, the CDR3 is TGTGCCAGTACTCCCACCTGGACAGCGTTGGATGAGCAGTTCTTC. This gives the protein CASTPTWTALDEQFF.

The chain has TRBV19 and TRBJ1-2, with TRBD1 identical over 9 bases. The germline V gene has CDR1 LNHDA and CDR2 SQIVND (reference sequence). Trimming took 8 bases from V and 3 from J; bases not matched to a gene: 13. CDR3 size: 16 residues. The CDR3 reads CASEGQGFSPYYGYTF. Here the CDR3 DNA reads TGTGCCAGTGAGGGACAGGGATTTTCCCCCTACTATGGCTACACCTTC.

DNA of the CDR3: TGCGCCAGCAGCTTGGGTTGGACAGACTATGGCTACACCTTC. Translating it yields CASSLGWTDYGYTF. The rearrangement links TRBV5-1 to TRBJ1-2; perhaps TRBD1 as D (6 bases). Trimming left V 0 bases short and J 3 bases short, with 9 bases between. The CDR3 consists of 14 residues. Germline lookup yields CDR1 SGHRS and CDR2 YFSETQ.

This chain joins TRBV5-6 and TRBJ2-7; perhaps TRBD2 as D (5 bases). The CDR3 totals 11 residues. Between the trimmed V and J ends, which lost 1 base and 9 bases, there was a span of 8 bases. The germline V gene encodes CDR1 SGHDT and CDR2 YYEEEE. As DNA, the CDR3 is TGTGCCAGCAGCTTGACCGGGGTGCAGTACTTC. Its protein product is CASSLTGVQYF.

The rearrangement uses TRBV7-3 and TRBJ1-1, with TRBD1 matching over 7 bases. The CDR3 loop spans 14 amino acids. The junction had 3 bases not matched to a gene; V was cut back by 3 bases and J by 2 bases. Germline V gene data show CDR1 as SGHTA and CDR2 as FQGTGA. CDR3 in amino acids: CASSLTGFNTEAFF. The CDR3 bases are TGTGCCAGCAGCTTGACAGGGTTTAACACTGAAGCTTTCTTT.

The chain's CDR3 is CASGHLVGKSNNEQFF. The DNA for the CDR3 is TGTGCTAGTGGTCACCTCGTCGGTAAGTCGAACAATGAGCAGTTCTTC. V and J are TRBV12-5 and TRBJ2-1; D remains unclear. Trimming cost V 5 bases and J 5 bases, with 19 bases left between them. The V gene's germline CDR1 is LGHNT and CDR2 FRNRAP. The CDR3 sequence is 16 residues long. The full variable domain, completed using reference TRBV12-5 and TRBJ2-1, is DARVTQTPRHKVTEMGQEVTMRCQPILGHNTVFWYRQTMMQGLELLAYFRNRAPLDDSGMPKDRFSAEMPDATLATLKIQPSEPRDSAVYFCASGHLVGKSNNEQFFGPGTRLTVL.

This clone was recorded a few times. This chain joins TRBV19 and TRBJ2-2; D may be TRBD1 (7 bases). The CDR3 runs 14 residues. The ends were cut back, 7 bases at V and 3 bases at J, with 12 bases in the middle. The V gene's germline CDR1 is LNHDA and CDR2 SQIVND (reference sequence). The CDR3 coding sequence is TGTGCCAGTACCGCGGGACAGTACACCGGGGAGCTGTTTTTT. Translated, it gives CASTAGQYTGELFF.

The chain couples TRBV5-1 to TRBJ2-5, with 11 bases matching TRBD2. The CDR3 consists of 16 residues. Germline CDR1 reads SGHRS; CDR2 reads YFSETQ. V shed 4 bases, J shed 11 bases, and the junction held 16 bases outside the gene matches. CDR3 nucleotide sequence: TGCGCCAGCAGCCGCGCCACCGGGACTAGCGGTGTGAGGCAGTACTTC. Amino acid sequence: CASSRATGTSGVRQYF.

The sample holds one count of this clone. The chain combines TRBV19 with TRBJ2-6; 10 positions agree with TRBD1. The CDR3 has 17 amino acids. V dropped 9 bases and J dropped 1; count of bases not matched to a gene: 9. CDR1 is LNHDA and CDR2 is SQIVND in the germline V gene (reference sequence). CDR3 bases: TGTGCCAGCACCCATTGGGACAGGGGATCTGGGGCCAACGTCCTGACTTTC. Its protein product is CASTHWDRGSGANVLTF.